This T cell receptor beta chain emerged from a study of T cell responses to AZD1222 COVID-19 vaccine. General study findings and limits: Clonal diversity may have been underestimated in mostly white British donors.

Assay: immunoSEQ multiplex PCR; the TCRdb copy retains only in-frame clones and omits some. This sample has 150,000 to 190,000 clones, with around nine tenths found just once. Germline V gene lookup returns CDR1 LGHDT and CDR2 YNNKEL (reference sequence). Deletions cut 2 bases from V and 4 bases from J, with 8 bases between. The CDR3 length is 13 residues. About this clone itself: Its antigen is undetermined.

V usage is TRBV3-1 (or the pseudogene TRBV3-2) and J usage is TRBJ2-5; D is possibly TRBD2 (6 bases). The sample in question was peripheral blood, obtained on day 0 of AZD1222 vaccination. The sequence came from an adult in good health. CDR3 DNA: TGTGCCAGCAGCCAAAACGGGAGAGAGACCCAGTACTTC. Translated, it gives CASSQNGRETQYF.